This T cell receptor (beta chain) was sequenced for a study of blood T cell repertoires in COVID-19. Across the whole study: The United States, Italy and Spain were the sources of the acute and convalescent COVID-19 samples. T cells, B-cell-depleted T cells, or PBMCs provided the cDNA or gDNA that served as material.

Methods used by the authors: Nucleated cell number was recorded as an estimate derived from reference gene primer amplification. Measured with immunoSEQ multiplex PCR; TCRdb has only the in-frame clones, and not every one. The V and J calls and clone size are taken from that table; D and trimming were inferred from the DNA. The data show 200,000 or so clones, with approximately 90% seen just once and over 0.75% held by the top ten. Per germline, CDR1 LNHDA and CDR2 SQIVND (reference sequence). This CDR3 is 14 amino acids long. V dropped 5 bases and J dropped 7; count of bases not matched to a gene: 2.

The chain joins TRBV19 to TRBJ2-1; the match to TRBD2 covers 13 bases. The clonotype was recovered from a man in his sixties with COVID-19, enrolled during active disease. Material for sequencing was peripheral blood. The DNA of the CDR3 is TGTGCCAGTAGTCTGACTAGCGGGGGGAATGAGCAGTTCTTC. Translating gives CASSLTSGGNEQFF.